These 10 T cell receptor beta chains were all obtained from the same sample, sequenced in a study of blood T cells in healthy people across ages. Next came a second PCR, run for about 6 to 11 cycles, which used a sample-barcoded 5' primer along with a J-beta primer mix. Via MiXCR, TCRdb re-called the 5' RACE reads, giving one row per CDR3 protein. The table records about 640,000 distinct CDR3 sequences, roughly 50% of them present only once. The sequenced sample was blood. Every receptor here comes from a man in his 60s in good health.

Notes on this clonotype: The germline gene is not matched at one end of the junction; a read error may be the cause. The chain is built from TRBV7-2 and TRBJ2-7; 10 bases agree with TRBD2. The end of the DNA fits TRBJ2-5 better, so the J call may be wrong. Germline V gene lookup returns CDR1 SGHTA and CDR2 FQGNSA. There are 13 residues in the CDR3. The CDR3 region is CASSIAGGETQYF. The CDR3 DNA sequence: TGTGCCAGCAGCATAGCGGGGGGAGAGACCCAGTACTTC.

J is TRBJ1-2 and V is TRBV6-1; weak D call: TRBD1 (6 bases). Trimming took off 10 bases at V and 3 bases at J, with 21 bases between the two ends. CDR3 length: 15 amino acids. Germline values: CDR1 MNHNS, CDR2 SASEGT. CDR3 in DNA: TGTGCCACCTACCCGACAGGCGAAGCCCACTATGGCTACACCTTC. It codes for CATYPTGEAHYGYTF.

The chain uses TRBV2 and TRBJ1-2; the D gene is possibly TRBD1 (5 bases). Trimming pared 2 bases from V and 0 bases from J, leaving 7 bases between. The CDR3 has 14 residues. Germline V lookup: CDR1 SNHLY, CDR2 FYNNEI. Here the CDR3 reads CASSEQGPNYGYTF. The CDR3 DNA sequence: TGTGCCAGCAGTGAACAGGGACCTAACTATGGCTACACCTTC.

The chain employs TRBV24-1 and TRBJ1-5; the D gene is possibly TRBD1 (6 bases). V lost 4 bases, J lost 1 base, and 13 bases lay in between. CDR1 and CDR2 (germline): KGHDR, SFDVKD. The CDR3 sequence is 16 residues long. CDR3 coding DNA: TGTGCCACCAGTGAGGGGGCCCCACGCAGCAATCAGCCCCAGCATTTT. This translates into CATSEGAPRSNQPQHF.

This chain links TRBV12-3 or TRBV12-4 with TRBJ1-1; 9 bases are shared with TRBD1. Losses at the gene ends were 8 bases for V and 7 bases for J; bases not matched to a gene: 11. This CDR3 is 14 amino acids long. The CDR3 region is CASGLPGQGGEAFF. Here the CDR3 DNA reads TGTGCCAGCGGCCTACCGGGACAGGGAGGTGAAGCTTTCTTT.

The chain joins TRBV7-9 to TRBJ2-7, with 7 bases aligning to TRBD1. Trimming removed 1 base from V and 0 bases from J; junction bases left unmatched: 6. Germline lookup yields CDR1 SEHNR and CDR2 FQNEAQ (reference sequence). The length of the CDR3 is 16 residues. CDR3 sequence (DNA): TGTGCCAGCAGCTTAGGAGGGGACAGCTTCTCCTACGAGCAGTACTTC. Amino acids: CASSLGGDSFSYEQYF.

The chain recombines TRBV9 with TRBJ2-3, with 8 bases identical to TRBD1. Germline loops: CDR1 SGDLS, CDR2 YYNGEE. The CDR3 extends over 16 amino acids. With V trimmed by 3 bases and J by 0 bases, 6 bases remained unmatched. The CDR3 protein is CASSGRQGPSTDTQYF. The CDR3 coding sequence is TGTGCCAGCAGCGGTCGACAGGGGCCTAGCACAGATACGCAGTATTTT.

This chain's CDR3 is CASSSRFGGTDTQYF. In DNA form, the CDR3 reads TGTGCCAGCAGTTCCCGATTCGGGGGCACAGATACGCAGTATTTT. The rearrangement joins TRBV12-3 or TRBV12-4 to TRBJ2-3; a possible D gene is TRBD2 (5 bases). V was cut by 4 bases and J by 1 base, with 12 bases left in between. This CDR3 has 15 amino acids.

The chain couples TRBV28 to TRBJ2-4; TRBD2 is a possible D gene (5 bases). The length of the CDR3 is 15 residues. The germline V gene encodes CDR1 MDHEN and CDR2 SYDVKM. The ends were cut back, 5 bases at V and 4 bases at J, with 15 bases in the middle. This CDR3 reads CASSRALTGKNIQYF. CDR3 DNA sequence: TGTGCCAGCAGTCGGGCCCTAACGGGGAAAAACATTCAGTACTTC.

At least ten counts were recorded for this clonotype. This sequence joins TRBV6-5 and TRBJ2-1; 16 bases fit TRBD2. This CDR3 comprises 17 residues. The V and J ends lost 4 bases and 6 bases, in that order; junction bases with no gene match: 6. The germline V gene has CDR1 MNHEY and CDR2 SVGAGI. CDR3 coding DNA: TGTGCCAGCAGTTCCGGGACTAGCGGGGGGGGACGCAATGAGCAGTTCTTC. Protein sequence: CASSSGTSGGGRNEQFF.